Detailed here is one T cell receptor beta chain. What it recognizes is unknown. Patients were ruled out by autoimmune disease history or systemic immunosuppression. This CDR3 has 14 residues. Per the germline V gene, CDR1 is MNHEY and CDR2 is SVGAGI. Losses at the gene ends were 2 bases for V and 6 bases for J; bases not matched to a gene: 4. Only in-frame clones appear in the TCRdb table, and some are missing; sequencing was by immunoSEQ multiplex PCR. The sample comprises tens of thousands of clones, 85% to 90% of which are singletons, and more than 0.8% rests with the top ten. The source of the sample is a study of OX40 agonist ivuxolimab in advanced cancers. Overall study results and limits: CD8+ T cells (on average) carried more expanded clones than CD4+ T cells. Some of the nonresponding patients also showed low levels of normalized T-cell clonal expansion.

The chain recombines TRBV6-5 with TRBJ2-3, with TRBD1 matching 8 bases. Specimen: CD4+ or CD8+ T cells sorted from blood, collected in a trial of the OX40 agonist ivuxolimab. This TCR came from an adult with an advanced solid tumor such as melanoma, head and neck, liver or kidney cancer. The CDR3 sequence: CASSYRRDRDTQYF. For the CDR3, the DNA is TGTGCCAGCAGTTACCGCCGGGACAGGGATACGCAGTATTTT.